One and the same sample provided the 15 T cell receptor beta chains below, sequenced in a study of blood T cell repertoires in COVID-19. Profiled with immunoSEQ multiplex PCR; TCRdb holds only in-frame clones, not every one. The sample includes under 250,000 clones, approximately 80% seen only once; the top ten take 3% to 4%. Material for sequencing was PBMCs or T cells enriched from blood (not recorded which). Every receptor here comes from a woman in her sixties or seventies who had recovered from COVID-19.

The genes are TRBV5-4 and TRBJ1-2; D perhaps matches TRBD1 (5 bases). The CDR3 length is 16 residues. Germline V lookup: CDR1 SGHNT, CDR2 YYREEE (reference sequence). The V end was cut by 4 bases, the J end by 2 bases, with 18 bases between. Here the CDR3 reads CASSPRGVNRNYGYTF. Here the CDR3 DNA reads TGTGCCAGCAGCCCTCGGGGGGTCAACAGGAACTATGGCTACACCTTC.

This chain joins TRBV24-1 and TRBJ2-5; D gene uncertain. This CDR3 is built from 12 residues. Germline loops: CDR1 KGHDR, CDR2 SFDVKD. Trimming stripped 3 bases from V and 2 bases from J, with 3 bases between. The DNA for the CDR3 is TGTGCCACCAGTGATCTACAAGAGACCCAGTACTTC. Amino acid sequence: CATSDLQETQYF.

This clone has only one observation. DNA for the CDR3: TGTGCCAGCAGTTTGTCCCCGGGACAGGGGGCGATGAAACTGTTTTTT. This translates into CASSLSPGQGAMKLFF. The genes are TRBV6-6 and TRBJ1-4; 12 nucleotides align to TRBD1. The J segment lost 11 bases and the V segment lost 4 bases, leaving 11 bases of the junction unmatched. In germline, CDR1 is MNHNY, CDR2 SVGAGI (reference sequence). CDR3 length: 16 amino acids.

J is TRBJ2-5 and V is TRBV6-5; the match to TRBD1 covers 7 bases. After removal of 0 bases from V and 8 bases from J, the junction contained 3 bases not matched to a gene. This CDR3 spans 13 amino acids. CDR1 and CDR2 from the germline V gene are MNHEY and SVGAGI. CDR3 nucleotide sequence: TGTGCCAGCAGTTACTCGGACAGGTACACCCAGTACTTC. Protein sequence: CASSYSDRYTQYF.

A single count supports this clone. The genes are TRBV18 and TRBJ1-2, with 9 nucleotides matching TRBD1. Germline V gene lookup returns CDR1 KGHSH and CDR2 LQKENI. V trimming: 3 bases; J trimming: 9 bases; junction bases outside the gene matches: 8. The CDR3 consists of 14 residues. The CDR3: CASSPGDRGNSYTF. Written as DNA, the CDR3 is TGTGCCAGCTCACCGGGAGACAGGGGGAATAGCTACACCTTC.

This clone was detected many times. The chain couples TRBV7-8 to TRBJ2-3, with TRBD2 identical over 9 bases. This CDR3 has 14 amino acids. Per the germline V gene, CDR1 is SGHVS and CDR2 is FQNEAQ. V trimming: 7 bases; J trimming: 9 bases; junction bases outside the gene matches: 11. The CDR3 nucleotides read TGTGCCAGCACCCTTACCCAGCGGGAGGAGACGCAGTATTTT. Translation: CASTLTQREETQYF.

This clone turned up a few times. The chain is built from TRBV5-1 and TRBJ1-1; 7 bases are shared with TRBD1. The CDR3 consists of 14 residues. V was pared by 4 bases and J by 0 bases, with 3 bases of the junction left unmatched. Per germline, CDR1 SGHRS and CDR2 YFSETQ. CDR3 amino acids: CASSTGTVNTEAFF. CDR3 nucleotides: TGCGCCAGCAGCACTGGGACAGTGAACACTGAAGCTTTCTTT.

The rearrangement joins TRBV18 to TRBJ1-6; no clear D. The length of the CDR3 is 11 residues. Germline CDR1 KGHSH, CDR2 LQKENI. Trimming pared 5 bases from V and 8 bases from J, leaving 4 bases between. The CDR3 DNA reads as TGTGCCAGCTCATCAGATTCACCCCTCCACTTT. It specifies CASSSDSPLHF.

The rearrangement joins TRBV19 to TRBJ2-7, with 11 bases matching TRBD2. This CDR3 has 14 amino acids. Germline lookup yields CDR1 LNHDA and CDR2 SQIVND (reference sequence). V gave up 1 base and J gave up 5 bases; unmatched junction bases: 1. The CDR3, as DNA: TGTGCCAGTAGTATAGGACTAGCGGGACACGAGCAGTACTTC. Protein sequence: CASSIGLAGHEQYF.

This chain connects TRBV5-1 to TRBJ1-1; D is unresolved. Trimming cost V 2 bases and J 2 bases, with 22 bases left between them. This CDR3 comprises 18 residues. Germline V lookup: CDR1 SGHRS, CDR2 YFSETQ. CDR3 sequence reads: CASSFPLEGGEHNTEAFF. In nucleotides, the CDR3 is TGCGCCAGCAGCTTTCCCTTAGAGGGAGGTGAACACAACACTGAAGCTTTCTTT.

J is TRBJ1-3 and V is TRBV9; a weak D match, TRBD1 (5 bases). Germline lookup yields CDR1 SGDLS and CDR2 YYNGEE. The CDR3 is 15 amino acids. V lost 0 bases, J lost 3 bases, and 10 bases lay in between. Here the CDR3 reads CASSVEGLYGNTIYF. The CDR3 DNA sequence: TGTGCCAGCAGCGTAGAGGGGCTATATGGAAACACCATATATTTT.

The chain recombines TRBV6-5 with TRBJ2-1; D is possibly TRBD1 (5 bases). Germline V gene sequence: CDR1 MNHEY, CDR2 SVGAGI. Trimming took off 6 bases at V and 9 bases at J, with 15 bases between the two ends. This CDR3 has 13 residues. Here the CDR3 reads CASRAGIRSEQFF. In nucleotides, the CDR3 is TGTGCCAGCAGGGCAGGGATCCGATCTGAGCAGTTCTTC.

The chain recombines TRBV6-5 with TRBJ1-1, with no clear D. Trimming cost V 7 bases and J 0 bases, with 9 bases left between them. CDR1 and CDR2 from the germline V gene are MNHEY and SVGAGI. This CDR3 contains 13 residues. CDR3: CASKFKMNTEAFF. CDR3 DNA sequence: TGTGCCAGCAAATTCAAAATGAACACTGAAGCTTTCTTT.

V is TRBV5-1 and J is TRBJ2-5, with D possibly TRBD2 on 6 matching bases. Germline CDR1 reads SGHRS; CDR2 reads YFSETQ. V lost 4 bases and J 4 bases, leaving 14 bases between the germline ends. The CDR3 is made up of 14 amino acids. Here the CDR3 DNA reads TGCGCCAGCAGCCCTCTAGCGTCCGCAGAGACCCAGTACTTC. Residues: CASSPLASAETQYF.

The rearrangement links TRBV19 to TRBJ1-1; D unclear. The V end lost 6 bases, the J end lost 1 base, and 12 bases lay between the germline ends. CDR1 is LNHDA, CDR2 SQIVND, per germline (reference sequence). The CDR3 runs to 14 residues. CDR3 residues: CASRSNLRNTEAFF. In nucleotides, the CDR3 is TGTGCCAGTAGATCCAATCTCAGGAACACTGAAGCTTTCTTT. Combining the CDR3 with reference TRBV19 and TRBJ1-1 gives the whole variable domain DGGITQSPKYLFRKEGQNVTLSCEQNLNHDAMYWYRQDPGQGLRLIYYSQIVNDFQKGDIAEGYSVSREKKESFPLTVTSAQKNPTAFYLCASRSNLRNTEAFFGQGTRLTVV.